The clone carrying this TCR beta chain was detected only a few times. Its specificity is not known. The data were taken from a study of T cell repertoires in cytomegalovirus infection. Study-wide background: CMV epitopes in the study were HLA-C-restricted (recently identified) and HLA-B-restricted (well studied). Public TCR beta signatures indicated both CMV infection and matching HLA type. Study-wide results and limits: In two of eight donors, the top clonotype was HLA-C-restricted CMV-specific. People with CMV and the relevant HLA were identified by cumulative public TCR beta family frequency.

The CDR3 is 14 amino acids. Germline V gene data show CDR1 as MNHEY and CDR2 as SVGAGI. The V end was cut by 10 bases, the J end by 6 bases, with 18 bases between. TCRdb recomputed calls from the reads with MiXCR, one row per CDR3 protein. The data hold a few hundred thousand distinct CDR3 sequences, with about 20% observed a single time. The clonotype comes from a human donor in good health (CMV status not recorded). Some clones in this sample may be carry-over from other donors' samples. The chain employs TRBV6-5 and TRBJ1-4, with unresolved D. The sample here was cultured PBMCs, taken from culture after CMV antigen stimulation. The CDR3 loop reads CATSSTDKDEKLFF. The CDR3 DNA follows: TGTGCCACCTCCAGCACGGATAAGGATGAAAAACTGTTTTTT.